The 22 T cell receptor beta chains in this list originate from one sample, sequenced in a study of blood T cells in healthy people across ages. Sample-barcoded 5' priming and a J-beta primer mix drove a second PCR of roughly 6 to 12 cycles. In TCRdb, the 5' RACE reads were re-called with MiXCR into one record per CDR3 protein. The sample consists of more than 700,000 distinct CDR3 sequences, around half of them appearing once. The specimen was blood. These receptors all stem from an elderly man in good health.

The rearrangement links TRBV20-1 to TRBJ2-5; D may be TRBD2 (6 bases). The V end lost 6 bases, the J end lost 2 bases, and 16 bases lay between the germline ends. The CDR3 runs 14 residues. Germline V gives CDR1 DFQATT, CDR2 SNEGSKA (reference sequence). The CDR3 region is CSALPAGGQETQYF. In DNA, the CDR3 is TGCAGTGCACTTCCAGCGGGCGGACAAGAGACCCAGTACTTC.

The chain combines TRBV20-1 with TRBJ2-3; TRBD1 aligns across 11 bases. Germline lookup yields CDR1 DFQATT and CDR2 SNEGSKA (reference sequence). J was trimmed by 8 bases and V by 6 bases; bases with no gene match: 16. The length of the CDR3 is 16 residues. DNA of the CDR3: TGCAGTGCCCCCGAATTGGGACAGGGGGACGCAGTTACGCAGTATTTT. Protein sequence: CSAPELGQGDAVTQYF.

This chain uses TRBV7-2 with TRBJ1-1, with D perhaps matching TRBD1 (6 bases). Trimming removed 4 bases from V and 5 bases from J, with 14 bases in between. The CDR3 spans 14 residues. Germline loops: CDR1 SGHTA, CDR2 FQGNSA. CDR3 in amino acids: CASSWKAGDTEAFF. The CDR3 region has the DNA TGTGCCAGCAGCTGGAAGGCAGGGGATACTGAAGCTTTCTTT.

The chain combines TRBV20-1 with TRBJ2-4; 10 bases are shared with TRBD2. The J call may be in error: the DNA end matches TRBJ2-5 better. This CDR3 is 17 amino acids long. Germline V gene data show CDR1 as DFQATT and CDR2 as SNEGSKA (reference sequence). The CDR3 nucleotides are TGCAGTGCTGTCCGTCAGACTAGCGGGTGGTACACTGAGACCCAGTACTTC. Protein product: CSAVRQTSGWYTETQYF.

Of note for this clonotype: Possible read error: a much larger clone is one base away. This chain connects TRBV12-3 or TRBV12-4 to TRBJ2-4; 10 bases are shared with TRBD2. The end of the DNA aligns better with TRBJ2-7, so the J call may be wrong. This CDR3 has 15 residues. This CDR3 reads CASCLGASGRAEQYF. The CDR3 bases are TGTGCCAGCTGCCTCGGGGCTAGCGGGAGAGCCGAGCAGTACTTC.

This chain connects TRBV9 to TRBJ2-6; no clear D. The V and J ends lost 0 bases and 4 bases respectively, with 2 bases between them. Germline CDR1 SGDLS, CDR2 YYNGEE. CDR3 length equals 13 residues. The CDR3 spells CASSVEGANVLTF. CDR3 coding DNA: TGTGCCAGCAGCGTAGAGGGGGCCAACGTCCTGACTTTC.

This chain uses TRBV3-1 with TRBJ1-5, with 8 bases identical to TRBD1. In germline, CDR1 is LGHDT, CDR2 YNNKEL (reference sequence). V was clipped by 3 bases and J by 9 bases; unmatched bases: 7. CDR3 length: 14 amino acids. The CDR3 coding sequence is TGTGCCAGCAGCCAGGGGACAGGCCAGGCGCCCCAGCATTTT. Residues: CASSQGTGQAPQHF.

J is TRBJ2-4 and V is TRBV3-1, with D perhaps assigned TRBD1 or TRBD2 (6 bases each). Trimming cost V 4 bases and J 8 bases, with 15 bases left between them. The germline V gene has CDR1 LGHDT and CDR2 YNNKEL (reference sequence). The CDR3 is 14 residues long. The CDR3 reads CASSLQWGADIQYF. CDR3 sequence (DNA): TGTGCCAGCAGCCTCCAATGGGGGGCGGACATTCAGTACTTC.

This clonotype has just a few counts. The CDR3 DNA sequence: TGCGCCAGCAGCCAAGATGGAGGTGGACAGGGTGCTTCGTTCTTC. It is translated as CASSQDGGGQGASFF. This sequence joins TRBV4-3 and TRBJ2-1; 8 positions agree with TRBD1. Germline V gene sequence: CDR1 LGHNA, CDR2 YSLEER. This CDR3 region has 15 residues. Trimming at V came to 0 bases and at J to 15 bases, leaving 13 bases not matched to a gene.

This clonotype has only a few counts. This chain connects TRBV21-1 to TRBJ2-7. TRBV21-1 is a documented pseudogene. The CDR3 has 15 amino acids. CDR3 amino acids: CASSKSERILYEQYF. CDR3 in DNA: TGTGCCAGCAGCAAATCTGAACGGATCCTCTACGAGCAGTACTTC.

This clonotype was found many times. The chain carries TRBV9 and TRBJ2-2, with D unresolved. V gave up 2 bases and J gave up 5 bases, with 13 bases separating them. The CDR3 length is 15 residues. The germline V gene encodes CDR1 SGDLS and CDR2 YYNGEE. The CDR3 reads CASSVHAEATGELFF. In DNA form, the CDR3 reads TGTGCCAGCAGCGTCCACGCGGAAGCAACCGGGGAGCTGTTTTTT.

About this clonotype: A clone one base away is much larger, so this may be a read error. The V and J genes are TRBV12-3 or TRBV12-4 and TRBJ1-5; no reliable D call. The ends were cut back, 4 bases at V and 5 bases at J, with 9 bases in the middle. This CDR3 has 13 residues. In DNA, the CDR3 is TGTGCCAGCAGTTGGGAGGAGGATCAGCCCCAGCATTTT. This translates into CASSWEEDQPQHF.

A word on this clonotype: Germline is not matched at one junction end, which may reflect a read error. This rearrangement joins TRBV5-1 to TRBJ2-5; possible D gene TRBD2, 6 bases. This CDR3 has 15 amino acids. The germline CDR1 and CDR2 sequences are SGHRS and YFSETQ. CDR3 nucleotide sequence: TGCACCAGCAGCTTGGGAGGTCAGGGAGAAGAGACCCAGTACTTC. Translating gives CTSSLGGQGEETQYF.

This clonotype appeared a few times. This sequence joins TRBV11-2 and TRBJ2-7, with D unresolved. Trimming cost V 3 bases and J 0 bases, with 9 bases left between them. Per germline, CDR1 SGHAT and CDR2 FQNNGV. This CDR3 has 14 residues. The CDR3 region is CASSLSTYSYEQYF. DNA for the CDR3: TGTGCCAGCAGCTTGTCCACCTACTCCTACGAGCAGTACTTC.

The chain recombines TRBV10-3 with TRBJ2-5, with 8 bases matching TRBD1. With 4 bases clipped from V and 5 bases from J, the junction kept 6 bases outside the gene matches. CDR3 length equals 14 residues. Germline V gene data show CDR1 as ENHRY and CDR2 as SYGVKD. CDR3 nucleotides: TGTGCCATCAGTGGCAGCAGGGGGCCCGAGACCCAGTACTTC. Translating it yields CAISGSRGPETQYF.

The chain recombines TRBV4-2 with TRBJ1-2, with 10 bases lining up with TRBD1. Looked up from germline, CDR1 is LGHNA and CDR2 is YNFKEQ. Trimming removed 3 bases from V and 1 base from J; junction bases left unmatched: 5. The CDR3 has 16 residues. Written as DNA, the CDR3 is TGTGCCAGCAGCCATCCCGACAGGGGGCTTAACTATGGCTACACCTTC. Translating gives CASSHPDRGLNYGYTF.

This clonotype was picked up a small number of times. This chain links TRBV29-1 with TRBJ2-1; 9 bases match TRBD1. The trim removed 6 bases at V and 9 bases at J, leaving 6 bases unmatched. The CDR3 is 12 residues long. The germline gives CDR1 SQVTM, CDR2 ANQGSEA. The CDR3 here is CSVDTGGSEQFF. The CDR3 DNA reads TGCAGCGTAGACACAGGGGGCAGTGAGCAGTTCTTC.

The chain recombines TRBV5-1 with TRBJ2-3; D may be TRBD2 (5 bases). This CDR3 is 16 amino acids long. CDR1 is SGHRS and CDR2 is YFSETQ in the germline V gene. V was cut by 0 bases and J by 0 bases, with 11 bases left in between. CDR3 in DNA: TGCGCCAGCAGCTTGGTGCCTAGCACTAGCACAGATACGCAGTATTTT. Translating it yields CASSLVPSTSTDTQYF.

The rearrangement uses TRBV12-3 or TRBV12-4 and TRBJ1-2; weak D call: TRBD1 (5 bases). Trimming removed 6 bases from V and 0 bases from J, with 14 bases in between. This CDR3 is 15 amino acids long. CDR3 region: CASSLGAQSNYGYTF. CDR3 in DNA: TGTGCCAGCAGCCTCGGGGCGCAGTCTAACTATGGCTACACCTTC.

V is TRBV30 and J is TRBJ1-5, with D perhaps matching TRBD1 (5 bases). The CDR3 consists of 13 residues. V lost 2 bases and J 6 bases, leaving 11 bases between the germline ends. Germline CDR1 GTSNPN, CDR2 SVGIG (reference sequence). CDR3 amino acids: CAWSQMGVQPQHF. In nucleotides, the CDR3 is TGTGCCTGGAGTCAAATGGGGGTTCAGCCCCAGCATTTT.

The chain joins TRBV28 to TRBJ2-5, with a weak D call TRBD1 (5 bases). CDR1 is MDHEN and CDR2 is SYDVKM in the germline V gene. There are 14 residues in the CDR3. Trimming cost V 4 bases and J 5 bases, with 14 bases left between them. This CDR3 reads CASSSAGRLETQYF. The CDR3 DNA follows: TGTGCCAGCAGTTCGGCAGGGCGGTTGGAGACCCAGTACTTC.

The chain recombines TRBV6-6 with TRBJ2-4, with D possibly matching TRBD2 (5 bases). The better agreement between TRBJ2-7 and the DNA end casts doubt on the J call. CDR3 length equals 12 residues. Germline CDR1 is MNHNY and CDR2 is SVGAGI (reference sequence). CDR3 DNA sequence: TGTGCCAGCAGTCCTGGGAGTGACGAGCAGTACTTC. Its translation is CASSPGSDEQYF.